Below are 8 T cell receptor beta chains sequenced from a single sample in a study of blood T cell repertoires in COVID-19. The data were produced by immunoSEQ multiplex PCR, yet TCRdb's version contains in-frame clones alone and is incomplete. This sample has roughly 140,000 clones, with about 86% found just once. The sample comprised peripheral blood. These receptors were obtained from a man between 65 and 79 years old with acute or convalescent COVID-19.

This clone turned up a few times. This sequence joins TRBV5-4 and TRBJ2-7, with 9 bases aligning to TRBD1. The CDR3 consists of 15 residues. CDR1 and CDR2 (germline): SGHNT, YYREEE (reference sequence). Trimming cost V 1 base and J 5 bases; bases outside gene matches: 7. This CDR3 is CASSLWGTGTNEQYF. The CDR3 nucleotides are TGTGCCAGCAGCTTGTGGGGGACAGGGACCAACGAGCAGTACTTC. The complete variable domain, with remaining parts taken from reference TRBV5-4 and TRBJ2-7, reads ETGVTQSPTHLIKTRGQQVTLRCSSQSGHNTVSWYQQALGQGPQFIFQYYREEENGRGNFPPRFSGLQFPNYSSELNVNALELDDSALYLCASSLWGTGTNEQYFGPGTRLTVT.

This chain uses TRBV6-2 or TRBV6-3 with TRBJ2-5, with 8 bases fitting TRBD1. CDR1 MNHEY and CDR2 SVGEGT come from the germline V gene. The CDR3 runs 14 residues. The V segment lost 5 bases and the J segment 10 bases; nucleotides outside the gene matches: 12. CDR3 amino acids: CASSRGTGGQGQYF. In DNA form, the CDR3 reads TGTGCCAGCAGTAGGGGGACAGGTGGCCAGGGCCAGTACTTC.

The chain carries TRBV28 and TRBJ1-2, with D possibly TRBD1 on 6 matching bases. Trimming shortened V by 5 bases and J by 2 bases, and 12 bases separated the two germline ends. The CDR3 contains 14 residues. Germline CDR1 reads MDHEN; CDR2 reads SYDVKM. The CDR3 DNA sequence: TGTGCCAGCAGTGACCCGGGGGGCAACTATGGCTACACCTTC. As protein: CASSDPGGNYGYTF.

This clone was counted a single time. The chain uses TRBV11-2 and TRBJ2-7, with 10 bases that match TRBD2. The junction had 8 bases not matched to a gene; V was cut back by 4 bases and J by 5 bases. The CDR3 covers 15 residues. Looked up from germline, CDR1 is SGHAT and CDR2 is FQNNGV. The CDR3 bases are TGTGCCAGCAGCTCCGGAGCGGGAGGGTCGGACGAGCAGTACTTC. Amino acid sequence: CASSSGAGGSDEQYF.

The J gene is TRBJ1-2, the V gene TRBV10-3; D remains unclear. The V end was cut by 6 bases, the J end by 2 bases, with 7 bases between. Germline CDR1 and CDR2: ENHRY and SYGVKD. The CDR3 extends over 12 amino acids. The CDR3 nucleotides read TGTGCCATCAGCGAGGGCAACTATGGCTACACCTTC. This gives the protein CAISEGNYGYTF.

The chain carries TRBV6-2 or TRBV6-3 and TRBJ1-1; D gene uncertain. Deletions cut 2 bases from V and 0 bases from J, with 10 bases between. Germline loops: CDR1 MNHEY, CDR2 SVGEGT. This CDR3 comprises 15 residues. CDR3 protein: CASSYRFSMNTEAFF. The CDR3 DNA sequence: TGTGCCAGCAGTTACCGGTTTTCGATGAACACTGAAGCTTTCTTT.

The chain uses TRBV28 and TRBJ2-5; D unresolved. CDR3 length: 14 residues. The V gene's germline CDR1 is MDHEN and CDR2 SYDVKM. V gave up 2 bases and J gave up 0 bases, with 7 bases separating them. CDR3 residues: CASSLQSYQETQYF. The CDR3 DNA follows: TGTGCCAGCAGTTTACAGTCGTACCAAGAGACCCAGTACTTC.

The genes are TRBV6-5 and TRBJ1-5; D is perhaps TRBD1 (5 bases). The CDR3 runs 13 residues. V dropped 4 bases and J dropped 7 bases, with 11 bases sitting between them. Germline CDR1 is MNHEY and CDR2 is SVGAGI. CDR3 protein: CASSSDRPQPQHF. In nucleotides, the CDR3 is TGTGCCAGCAGTTCAGACAGACCCCAGCCCCAGCATTTT.